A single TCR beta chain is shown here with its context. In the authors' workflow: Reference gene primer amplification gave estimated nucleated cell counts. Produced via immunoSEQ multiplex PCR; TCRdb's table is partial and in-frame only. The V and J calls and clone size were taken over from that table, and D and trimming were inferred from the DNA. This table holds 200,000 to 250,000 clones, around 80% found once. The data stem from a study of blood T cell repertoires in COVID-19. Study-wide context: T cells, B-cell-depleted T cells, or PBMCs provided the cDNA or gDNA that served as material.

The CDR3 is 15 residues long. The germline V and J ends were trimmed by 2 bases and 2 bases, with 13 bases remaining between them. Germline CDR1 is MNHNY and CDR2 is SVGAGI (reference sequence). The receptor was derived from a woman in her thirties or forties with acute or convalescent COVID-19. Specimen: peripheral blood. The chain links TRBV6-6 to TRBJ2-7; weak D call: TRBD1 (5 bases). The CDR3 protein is CASSYDRNFPYEQYF. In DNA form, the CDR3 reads TGTGCCAGCAGTTACGACAGAAATTTCCCCTACGAGCAGTACTTC.